This T cell receptor beta chain was profiled in a study of blood T cell repertoires in COVID-19. On the study more broadly: PBMCs, B-cell-depleted T cells, or T cells provided the cDNA or gDNA that made up the material.

This clone was seen just once. Looked up from germline, CDR1 is SGDLS and CDR2 is YYNGEE. V was cut by 1 base and J by 2 bases, with 15 bases left in between. The CDR3 extends over 17 amino acids. Assay used: immunoSEQ multiplex PCR; TCRdb lists only in-frame clones, some missing. The repertoire holds about 150,000 clones, with about 85% as singletons. Patients at the Seattle site were enrolled during active infection and followed longitudinally. The sample consisted of peripheral blood. This sequence originates from a man aged 55 to 70 with COVID-19, enrolled during active disease. This chain joins TRBV9 and TRBJ1-4, with D possibly TRBD1 on 5 matching bases. CDR3 nucleotide sequence: TGTGCCAGCAGCGTATTTGCAGGGCGAGGCACTAATGAAAAACTGTTTTTT. This gives the protein CASSVFAGRGTNEKLFF. The entire variable domain, with the rest obtained from reference TRBV9 and TRBJ1-4, is as follows: DSGVTQTPKHLITATGQRVTLRCSPRSGDLSVYWYQQSLDQGLQFLIQYYNGEERAKGNILERFSAQQFPDLHSELNLSSLELGDSALYFCASSVFAGRGTNEKLFFGSGTQLSVL.